This T cell receptor beta chain was observed in a study of cytomegalovirus exposure and HLA in healthy donors (dated 2017 in TCRdb). With regard to the full study: An earlier analysis of several hundred of the donors reported roughly 300 Gb of sequence data and 100 million to 140 million unique TCR beta sequences from 150 million to 200 million T cells. Roughly 300 gigabases of sequencing data and around 80 million unique TCR sequences made up an early release that covered nearly 650 HLA-typed donors. Of the 300 to 500 genotyped donors, 75% to 85% were placed in the genetic ancestry cluster associated with self-reported Caucasian donors. The aim of the study was to test whether cataloging public T cell receptors could identify signatures of past pathogen exposure. The study used immunosequencing to profile the T cell repertoires of hundreds of subjects and linked those repertoires to cytomegalovirus serostatus. Besides the first cohort of roughly 700 subjects, a separate validation cohort made up of about 120 different subjects was used. High-throughput TCR immunosequencing, statistical association of individual TCRs with disease status, and machine learning were combined to predict cytomegalovirus infection status. To study patterns of TCR occurrence, a later analysis re-analyzed previously published TCR beta repertoires from just over 650 donors and added high-resolution HLA genotyping. Rather than drawing on any new phenotypic data, the later analysis identified candidate immune exposures from TCR beta sequences and the way those sequences occurred across donors. In an earlier analysis of 550 to 700 of the donors, high-throughput TCR beta sequencing was used to judge whether each TCR beta V gene segment behaved as functional or pseudogenic. Donor age, sex, ethnicity and CMV serostatus were compiled together with the repertoire data. A later genetic analysis used genome-wide SNP genotypes for about 60% of the roughly 700 donors, treating that subset as a discovery cohort. All discovery cohort repertoires had been generated on a single sequencing platform. HLA typing included class I and class II loci at four-digit resolution. Typing coverage varied by locus: roughly 629-630 donors for A, B, C, DRB1 and DQB1; approximately 520 for DQA1; approximately 610 for DPA1; 450 to 480 for DPB1. Four to six DR-DQ haplotypes were handled as single units for association and clustering because linkage in the cohort was strong. Among around 400 genotyped donors of the cohort, an average of around 250,000 unique TCR beta nucleotide sequences was sequenced per donor, of which about 19% were non-productive. Here is what the overall study found, with its caveats: For the cohort, immune exposure information was limited to CMV serostatus. Cytomegalovirus status was reported to be diagnosed by the classifier with high specificity and sensitivity in both the original and validation cohorts. According to a later analysis, most CMV-associated TCR beta chains appeared to be HLA-restricted, and the HLA associations seemed to be driven largely by CMV exposure. An association between a missense DCLRE1C variant and V-gene and J-gene trimming of TCR beta chains was found in a later genetic analysis and replicated in an independent cohort. A later analysis associated 15,000 or so TCR beta sequences with specific HLA alleles at a false discovery rate of 0.05. The authors suggested that the approach could potentially be extended to other disease states and immunological phenotypes. Across donors, most TCR sequences were observed very rarely, whereas some public TCRs were present in many individuals. The earlier analysis of 587 of the donors excluded some 16 rarely observed V segments, including chromosome 9 orphons, because counts were too low. Several of the top co-occurrence clusters appeared to be linked to parvovirus B19, influenza, CMV and Epstein-Barr virus, according to a later analysis. Three of the identified cytomegalovirus-associated TCR beta chains were confirmed in vitro to be specific for cytomegalovirus antigens. Broadly in line with IMGT annotations, most TCR beta V segments showed up in productive rearrangements about 87% or about 30% of the time in an earlier analysis of approximately 600 of the donors. A later genetic analysis reported fewer N-insertions in productive TCRs among donors in an Asian-associated ancestry cluster than the roughly 700-donor mean. Roughly uniform sequencing depth across donors was assumed in presence/absence analyses, although this assumption may not hold. The sequencing pipeline was judged likely to have produced a cluster of highly shared sequence variants as a technical artifact. HLA typing was unavailable for some donors at each locus, so association tests used only the typed subset. When HLA alleles, especially DR and DQ, strongly co-occurred, TCR associations were difficult to assign to individual alleles. A total of around 150 TCR beta chains were listed by the study as associated with cytomegalovirus. The cohort was sequenced for TCR beta chains only, and without alpha or paired-chain data the features that could be detected were limited. Correlated functional status among segregating V segments might reflect linkage disequilibrium, but an unknown experimental factor could not be ruled out. A further reported finding was that TCR beta sequences accurately predicted the HLA-A and HLA-B alleles for most subjects in the first cohort. Because the 87-base-pair reads could not distinguish some IMGT-functional V segments, including TRBV6-2 and TRBV6-3, those segments were excluded. A later analysis found that HLA-associated TCR beta chains were more clonally expanded and had lower generation probabilities than equally common non-associated chains. In a later analysis, the rate of TCR association differed among HLA loci, with DRB1 alleles having the most associated TCRs and HLA-C alleles having the fewest.

Based on the germline V gene, the CDR1 and CDR2 sequences are MDHEN and SYDVKM. The CDR3 starts with the cysteine, ends with the phenylalanine, and has 13 residues. CDR3 DNA only is kept here, 39 bases in frame from base 1. For this chain, trimming is 7 bases at the V end and 5 bases at the J end, and the number of junction bases without a gene match is 6. The cohort was made up of roughly 670 healthy bone marrow donors. Cohort members were all nominally healthy when sampled, although unrecorded immune exposures were likely present. The donor tested CMV seropositive and was one of the 289 seropositive cohort members. Each donor provided a peripheral blood sample, and peripheral blood mononuclear cells were used for TCR beta sequencing. The Qiagen DNeasy Blood Extraction Kit was used to extract genomic DNA from the blood cell samples. This clone was picked up a small number of times. Its antigen is unknown. No much larger clonotype is one base removed from it; base qualities were not supplied.

Receptor libraries were prepared by the immunoSEQ multiplex PCR assay. For the multiplex PCR, a mixture combining 60 forward primers for TCR Vbeta segments and 13 reverse primers for TCR Jbeta segments was used. The CDR3 region of rearranged TCR beta genes was amplified from genomic DNA with a multiplex PCR assay. The Illumina HiSeq System was used to sequence the amplified TCR beta libraries as 87-base-pair reads. Under the source paper's analysis protocol: A later analysis tallied 75 million to 85 million unique TCR beta chains across the 666 repertoires, and approximately 11 million of those chains were shared by two or more donors. A nearest-neighbor algorithm error-corrected the raw reads and collapsed the reads into unique sequences, merging closely related sequences to remove PCR and sequencing errors. To assign V, D and J gene segments, CDR3 sequences were aligned to IMGT reference sequences. For a sequence to be retained, a match of at least six nucleotides to both a V gene segment and a J gene segment was required. Rearrangements were classified as productive when the CDR3 lacked stop codons and remained in frame with V and J, and all other rearrangements were classified as non-productive. Following IMGT convention, CDR3 was defined as the stretch from the second conserved V-encoded cysteine to the conserved J-encoded phenylalanine. The earlier analysis of 587 of the donors excluded any sequence lacking an unambiguous match to a single V gene segment. In an earlier analysis of a few hundred of the donors, V segments were called functional above 56.7% productive rearrangements and were called segregating when the between-donor standard deviation exceeded 5%. A statistical classification framework was built to diagnose cytomegalovirus status from the catalog of TCR beta chain sequences. In a later analysis, V and J genes were assigned by comparing TCR nucleotide sequences against IMGT/GENE-DB human TR gene sequences. In a later analysis, CDR3 sequences and most-parsimonious VDJ recombination scenarios were assigned using the TCRdist pipeline. In a later analysis, each TCR beta chain was defined by its CDR3 amino acid sequence together with its V-gene family, and reads lacking a unique V-gene family were excluded. To address suspected cross-contamination and a sequencing artifact, a later analysis removed approximately 600 highly shared, low-generation-probability nucleotide sequences. In a later analysis, a clonal expansion index for each public chain was calculated from normalized within-repertoire ranks of inferred template counts. Generation probabilities in a later analysis came from a VDJ recombination model fitted to out-of-frame rearrangements, and those results were checked against IGoR. In a later analysis, hypergeometric tests were used to score TCR-TCR, TCR-HLA and TCR-CMV co-occurrence, with a repertoire-size bias correction applied to TCR pairs. A later analysis estimated false discovery rates by permuting HLA or CMV assignments 20 times. In a later analysis, co-occurring TCRs were grouped with DBSCAN, and TCRdist sequence similarity was added when clustering was performed within HLA-allele-positive subsets. For co-occurrence clustering, repertoires with fewer than 30,000 or more than 120,000 public chains were excluded, along with several repertoires with anomalous nucleotide sharing. TCRdb limited this immuneACCESS table to in-frame rearrangements with V and J called. A share of clones is missing; checked studies link under half to unresolved V genes, and the rest is unexplained. The V and J calls and clone size are taken from that table; D and trimming were inferred from the DNA. The sample yields 200,000 to 250,000 clones; about 81% were counted once. Around 8.3% of the sample lies in the top ten.

The chain joins TRBV28 to TRBJ2-5; 8 bases in the middle match TRBD2. The sequenced sample consisted of PBMCs. The source of this sequence is a woman in her sixties or seventies in good health and CMV-seropositive. The encoded CDR3 is CASIKTSVETQYF. The sequenced DNA is TGTGCCAGCATTAAGACTAGCGTTGAGACCCAGTACTTC.